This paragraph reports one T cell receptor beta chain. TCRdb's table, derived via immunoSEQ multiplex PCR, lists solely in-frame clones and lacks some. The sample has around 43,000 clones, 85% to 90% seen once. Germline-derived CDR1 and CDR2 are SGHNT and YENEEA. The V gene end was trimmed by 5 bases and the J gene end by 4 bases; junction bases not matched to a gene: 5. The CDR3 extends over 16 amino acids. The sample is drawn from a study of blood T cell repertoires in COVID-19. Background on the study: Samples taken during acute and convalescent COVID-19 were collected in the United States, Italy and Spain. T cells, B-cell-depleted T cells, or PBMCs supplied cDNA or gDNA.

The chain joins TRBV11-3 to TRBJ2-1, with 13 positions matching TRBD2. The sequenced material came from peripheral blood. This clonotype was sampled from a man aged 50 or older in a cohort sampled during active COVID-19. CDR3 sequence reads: CASSLGTSGVYNEQFF. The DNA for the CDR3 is TGTGCCAGCAGCCTCGGGACTAGCGGGGTTTACAATGAGCAGTTCTTC.